These T cell receptor beta chains were read from a single sample in a study of early T cells in non-severe SARS-CoV-2 infection. TCRdb reprocessed the 5' RACE reads via MiXCR and lists one record per CDR3 protein. This table holds 53,000 or so distinct CDR3 sequences, more than 10% found once. Sequenced here: whole blood, sampled at baseline. Receptors originate from an adult who was a healthcare worker with PCR-confirmed SARS-CoV-2 infection or an uninfected control (not recorded which). Each CDR3 is given with its conserved first and last residue.

>TRBV11-2|TRBJ2-5
CASSLNFQETQYF
>TRBV3-1|TRBJ2-7
CASSQDLGLSNEQYF
>TRBV7-2|TRBJ1-1
CASSLEGNTEAFF
>TRBV3-1|TRBJ2-5
CASSQHPSRGSETQYF
>TRBV12-3/TRBV12-4|TRBJ1-5
CASSPPGGVNQPQHF
>TRBV28|TRBJ1-5
CASSYYQGVGPQHF
>TRBV2|TRBJ2-1
CASSDLYNEQFF
>TRBV5-1|TRBJ2-5
CASSLAQGQQETQYF
>TRBV6-2/TRBV6-3|TRBJ2-1
CASSFSGAYNEQFF
>TRBV7-2|TRBJ2-3
CASSLAVGVTDTQYF
>TRBV5-1|TRBJ1-3
CASSLRHGSSGNTIYF
>TRBV4-3|TRBJ2-3
CASSQDLIRDGITDTQYF
>TRBV7-2|TRBJ2-7
CASSLGTTFWEQYF
>TRBV7-2|TRBJ2-5
CASSHVWGPLQETQYF
>TRBV4-3|TRBJ2-5
CASSQAGSSQETQYF
>TRBV11-1|TRBJ2-4
CASSSGQEGIQYF
>TRBV6-2/TRBV6-3|TRBJ2-3
CASSPILRATSKDSTDTQYF
>TRBV4-3|TRBJ1-4
CASSQEGQASNEKLFF
>TRBV28|TRBJ2-3
CASRLAGVGSSTDTQYF
>TRBV20-1|TRBJ2-3
CSVLVREGTDTQYF
>TRBV10-2|TRBJ2-7
CASSDGGLLTYEQYF
>TRBV4-3|TRBJ1-6
CASSQELQGGSPLHF
>TRBV28|TRBJ1-1
CASNSPTGDPEAFF
>TRBV7-6|TRBJ2-1
CASSVLAGGYNEQFF
>TRBV11-1|TRBJ2-1
CASSLHPGGEDEQFF
>TRBV18|TRBJ1-2
CASSPPGVRGSNYGYTF